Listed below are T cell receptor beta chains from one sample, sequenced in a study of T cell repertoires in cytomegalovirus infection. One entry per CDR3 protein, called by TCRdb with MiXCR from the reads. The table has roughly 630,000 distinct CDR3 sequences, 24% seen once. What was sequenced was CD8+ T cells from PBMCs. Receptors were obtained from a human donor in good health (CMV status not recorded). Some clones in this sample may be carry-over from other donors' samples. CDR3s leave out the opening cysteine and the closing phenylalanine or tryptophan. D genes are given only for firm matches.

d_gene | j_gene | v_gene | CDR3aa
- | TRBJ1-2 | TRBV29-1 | SVHPYDGYT
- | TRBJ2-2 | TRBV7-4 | ASSSWTHTISGELF
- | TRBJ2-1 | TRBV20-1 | SARPEWSTYNEQF
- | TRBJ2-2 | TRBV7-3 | ASGSSPLFANTGELF
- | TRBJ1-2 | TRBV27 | ASSPVTGGYT
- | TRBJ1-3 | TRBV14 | ASSQRGPRSGNTIY
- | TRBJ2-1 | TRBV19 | ASTYGDSYNEQF
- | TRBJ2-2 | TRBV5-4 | ASGVIPGELF
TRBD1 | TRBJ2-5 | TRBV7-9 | ASSLVLQGRKETQY
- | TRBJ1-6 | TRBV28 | ASDLGSSYNSPLH
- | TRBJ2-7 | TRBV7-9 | ASSFVHSYEQY
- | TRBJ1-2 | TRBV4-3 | ASSPYGADYGYT
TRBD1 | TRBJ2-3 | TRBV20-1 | SASLPGGPDTQY
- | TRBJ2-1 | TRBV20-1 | SAAMGGDEQF
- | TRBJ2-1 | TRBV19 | ASSRATEQF
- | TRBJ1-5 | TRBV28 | ASSLYRGNQPQH
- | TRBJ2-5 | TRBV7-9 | ASTDRGKETQY
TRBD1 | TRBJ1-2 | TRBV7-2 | ASSLVRGRVKDGYT
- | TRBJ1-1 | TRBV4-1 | ASSQDIKGREAF
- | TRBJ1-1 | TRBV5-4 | ASSLANRVNTEAF
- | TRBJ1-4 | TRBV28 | ASRGPPDEKLF
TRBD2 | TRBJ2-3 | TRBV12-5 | ASGLDPPSGGASQY
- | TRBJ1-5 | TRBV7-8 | ASSLDGGPNQPQH
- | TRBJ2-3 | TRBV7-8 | ASSFGPSYTQY
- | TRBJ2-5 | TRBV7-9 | ASSPPVGGPQETQY
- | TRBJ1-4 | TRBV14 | ASSQSGPYLGLF
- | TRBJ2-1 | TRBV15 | ATSRPAEIGYNEQF